The T cell receptor beta chain described here comes from a study of cytomegalovirus exposure and HLA in healthy donors. Study in general: The Caucasian-associated ancestry cluster held around four fifths of over 350 genotyped donors.

Study-level findings and limits: Roughly uniform sequencing depth across donors was assumed, possibly incorrectly. A link between a missense DCLRE1C variant and TCR beta V- and J-gene trimming emerged from a later analysis.

The length of the CDR3 is 12 residues. V was cut by 6 bases and J by 9 bases, with 12 bases left in between. Germline lookup yields CDR1 LNHDA and CDR2 SQIVND (reference sequence). Primers: 60 Vbeta forward and 13 Jbeta reverse. Profiling relied on immunoSEQ multiplex PCR, and the TCRdb table lists in-frame clones only, not all of them. Here the sample spans roughly 120,000 clones, 65% to 90% being singletons. Remarks on this clone: The antigen remains unidentified.

The sequenced sample consisted of PBMCs. This chain joins TRBV19 and TRBJ2-1; D might be TRBD2 (6 bases). The clonotype comes from a middle-aged woman in good health and CMV-seronegative. The CDR3 loop reads CASRRAAGEQFF. For the CDR3, the DNA is TGTGCCAGTAGAAGGGCAGCGGGTGAGCAGTTCTTC.